This T cell receptor beta chain was recorded in a study of blood T cell repertoires in COVID-19. Turning to the study itself: Whether acute or convalescent, the COVID-19 samples came from the United States, Italy and Spain.

The age range of participants was 18 to 89 years, with residence in about two dozen US areas. Clinical history reported by participants formed the basis on which cohorts were assigned. Donors in Cohort 3 who had recovered were those with two negative PCRs, healthcare professional clearance, or resolution of their symptoms. The trim removed 2 bases at V and 12 bases at J, leaving 7 bases unmatched. This CDR3 contains 14 residues. The V gene's germline CDR1 is SGHAT and CDR2 FQNNGV. Generated by immunoSEQ multiplex PCR, the TCRdb table keeps only in-frame clones and is missing some. The sample lists over 150,000 clones; about 90% were seen once.

The receptor was isolated from a woman in her forties or fifties who had recovered from COVID-19. The chain uses TRBV11-2 and TRBJ1-6; 7 positions match TRBD1. Sequenced material: PBMCs or T cells enriched from blood (not recorded which). CDR3 bases: TGTGCCAGCAGCTTATACATCGCAGGGGGACCCCTCCACTTT. It codes for CASSLYIAGGPLHF.